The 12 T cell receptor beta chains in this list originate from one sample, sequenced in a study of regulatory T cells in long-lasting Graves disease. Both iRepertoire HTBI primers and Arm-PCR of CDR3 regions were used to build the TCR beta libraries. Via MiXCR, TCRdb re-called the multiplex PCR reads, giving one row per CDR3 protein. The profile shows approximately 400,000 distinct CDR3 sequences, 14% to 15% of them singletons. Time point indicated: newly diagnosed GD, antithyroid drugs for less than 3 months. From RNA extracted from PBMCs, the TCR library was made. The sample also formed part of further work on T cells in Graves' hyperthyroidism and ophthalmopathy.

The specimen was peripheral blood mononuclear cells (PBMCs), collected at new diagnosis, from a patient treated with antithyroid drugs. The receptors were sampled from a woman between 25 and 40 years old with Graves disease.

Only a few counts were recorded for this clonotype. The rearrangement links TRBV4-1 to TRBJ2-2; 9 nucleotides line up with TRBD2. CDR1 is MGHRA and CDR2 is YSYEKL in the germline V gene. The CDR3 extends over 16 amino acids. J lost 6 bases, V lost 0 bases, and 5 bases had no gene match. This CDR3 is CASSQEGGRAAGELFF. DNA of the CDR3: TGCGCCAGCAGCCAAGAAGGCGGGAGGGCCGCCGGGGAGCTGTTTTTT.

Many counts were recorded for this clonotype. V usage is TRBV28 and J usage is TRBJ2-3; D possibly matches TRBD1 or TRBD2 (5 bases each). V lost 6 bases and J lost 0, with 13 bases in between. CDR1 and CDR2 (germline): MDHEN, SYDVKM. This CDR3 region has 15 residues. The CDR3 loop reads CASSSDGASTDTQYF. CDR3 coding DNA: TGTGCCAGCAGCTCAGACGGGGCTAGCACAGATACGCAGTATTTT.

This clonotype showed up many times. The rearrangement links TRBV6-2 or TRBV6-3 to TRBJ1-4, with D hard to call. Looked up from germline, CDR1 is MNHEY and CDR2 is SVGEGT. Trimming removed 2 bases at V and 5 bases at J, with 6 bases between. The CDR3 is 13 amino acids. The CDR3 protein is CASSYRENEKLFF. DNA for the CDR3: TGTGCCAGCAGTTACAGGGAAAATGAAAAACTGTTTTTT.

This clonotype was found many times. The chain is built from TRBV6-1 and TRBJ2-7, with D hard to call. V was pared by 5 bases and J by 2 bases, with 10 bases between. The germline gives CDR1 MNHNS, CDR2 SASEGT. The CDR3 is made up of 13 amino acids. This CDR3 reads CASSPPQAYEQYF. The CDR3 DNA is TGTGCCAGCAGTCCCCCGCAGGCCTACGAGCAGTACTTC.

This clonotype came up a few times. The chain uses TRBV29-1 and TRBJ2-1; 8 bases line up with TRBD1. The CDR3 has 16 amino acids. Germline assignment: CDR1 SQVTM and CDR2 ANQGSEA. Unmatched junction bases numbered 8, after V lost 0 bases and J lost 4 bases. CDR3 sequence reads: CSVEDPDRASYNEQFF. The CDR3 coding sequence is TGCAGCGTTGAAGATCCGGACAGGGCCTCTTACAATGAGCAGTTCTTC.

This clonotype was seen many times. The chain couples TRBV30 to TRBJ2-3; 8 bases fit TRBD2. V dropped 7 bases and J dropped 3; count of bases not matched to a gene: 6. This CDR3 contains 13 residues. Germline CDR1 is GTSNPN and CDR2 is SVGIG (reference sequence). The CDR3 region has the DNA TGTGCCTCAAGCGGGAGTCTGACAGATACGCAGTATTTT. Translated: CASSGSLTDTQYF. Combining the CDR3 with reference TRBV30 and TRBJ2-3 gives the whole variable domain SQTIHQWPATLVQPVGSPLSLECTVEGTSNPNLYWYRQAAGRGLQLLFYSVGIGQISSEVPQNLSASRPQDRQFILSSKKLLLSDSGFYLCASSGSLTDTQYFGPGTRLTVL.

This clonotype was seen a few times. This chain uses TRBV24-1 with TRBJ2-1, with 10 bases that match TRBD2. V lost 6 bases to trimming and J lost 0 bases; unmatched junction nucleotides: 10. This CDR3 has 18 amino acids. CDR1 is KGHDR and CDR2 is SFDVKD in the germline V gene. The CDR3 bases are TGTGCCACCAGTCAGGAACTAGCGGGAACAAGCTCCTACAATGAGCAGTTCTTC. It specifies CATSQELAGTSSYNEQFF.

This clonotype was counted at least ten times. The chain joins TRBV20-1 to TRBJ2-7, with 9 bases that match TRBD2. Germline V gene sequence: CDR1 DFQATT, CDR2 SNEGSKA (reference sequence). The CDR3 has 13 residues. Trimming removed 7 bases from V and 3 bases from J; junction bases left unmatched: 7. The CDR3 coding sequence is TGCAGTGTTCGAGCGGGAGGCCGCTACGAGCAGTACTTC. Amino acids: CSVRAGGRYEQYF.

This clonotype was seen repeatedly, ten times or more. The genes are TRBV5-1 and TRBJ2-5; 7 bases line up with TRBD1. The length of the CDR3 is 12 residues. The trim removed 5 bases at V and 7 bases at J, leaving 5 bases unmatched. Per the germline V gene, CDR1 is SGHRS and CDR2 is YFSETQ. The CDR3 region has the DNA TGCGCCAGCAGAACAGGGGACGGGACCCAGTACTTC. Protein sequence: CASRTGDGTQYF.

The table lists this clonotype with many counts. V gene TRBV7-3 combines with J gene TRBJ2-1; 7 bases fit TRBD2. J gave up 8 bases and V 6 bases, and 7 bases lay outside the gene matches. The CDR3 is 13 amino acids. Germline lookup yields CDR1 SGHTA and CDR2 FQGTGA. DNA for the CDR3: TGTGCCAGCAGACATGATGGGGGGGATGAGCAGTTCTTC. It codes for CASRHDGGDEQFF.

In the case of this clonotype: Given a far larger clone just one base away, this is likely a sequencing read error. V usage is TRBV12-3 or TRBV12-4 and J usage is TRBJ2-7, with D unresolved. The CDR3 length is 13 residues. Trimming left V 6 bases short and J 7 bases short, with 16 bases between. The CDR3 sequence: CASSNLAYNEQYF. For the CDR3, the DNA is TGTGCCAGCAGCAACCTCGCTTACAATGAGCAGTACTTC.

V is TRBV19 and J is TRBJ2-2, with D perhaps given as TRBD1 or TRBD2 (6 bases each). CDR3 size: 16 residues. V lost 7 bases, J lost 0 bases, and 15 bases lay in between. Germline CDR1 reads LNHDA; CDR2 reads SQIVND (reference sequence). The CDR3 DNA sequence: TGTGCCAGTAAGGGGGGTAACCTCGCGAACACCGGGGAGCTGTTTTTT. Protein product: CASKGGNLANTGELFF.